The 10 T cell receptor beta chains listed next were all sequenced from one sample in a study of shared clonotypes between healthy human individuals (dated by TCRdb to the early 2020s). CD8 naive samples were CD45RO-negative cells positively selected for CCR7, giving a CD45RA+CCR7+ population that excluded TemRA cells. Library generation was performed with the immunoSEQ multiplex PCR assay. TCRdb took over this immuneACCESS table, retaining in-frame rearrangements with V and J assigned. Such tables are incomplete; in checked studies, under half of the missing clones stem from an unresolved V gene, and the remainder is unexplained. The sample yields about 2.1 million clones; 80% to 95% were counted once. The ten largest clones capture more than 1.5% of the sample. The sample comprised naive CD8+ T cells from PBMCs. Per the publication, the cell subset or site label means: CD45RA+CCR7+. The receptors shown here come from a man aged 18 to 29 in good health. Some clones in this sample may be carry-over from other donors' samples.

The rearrangement links TRBV28 to TRBJ2-2; 10 bases match TRBD2. Germline lookup yields CDR1 MDHEN and CDR2 SYDVKM. V was pared by 5 bases and J by 0 bases, with 12 bases of the junction left unmatched. There are 19 residues in the CDR3. CDR3 bases: TGTGCCAGCAGTAGCTTTCTGGGACTAGCGCCAGCGAACACCGGGGAGCTGTTTTTT. Translating it yields CASSSFLGLAPANTGELFF.

The genes are TRBV6-1 and TRBJ2-7; D possibly matches TRBD1 or TRBD2 (6 bases each). Trimming left V 10 bases short and J 6 bases short, with 25 bases between. Germline-derived CDR1 and CDR2 are MNHNS and SASEGT. The CDR3 spans 15 residues. CDR3 amino acids: CATSQTGAQGREQYF. The CDR3 bases are TGTGCCACCTCCCAGACGGGGGCTCAGGGTCGCGAGCAGTACTTC.

The chain has TRBV4-1 and TRBJ2-3; TRBD2 matches at 11 bases. With V trimmed by 0 bases and J by 7 bases, 15 bases remained unmatched. Germline assignment: CDR1 MGHRA and CDR2 YSYEKL. CDR3 length: 19 amino acids. This chain's CDR3 is CASSQDPRWVAGGPNTQYF. In nucleotides, the CDR3 is TGCGCCAGCAGCCAAGATCCCAGATGGGTAGCGGGAGGGCCAAATACGCAGTATTTT.

The chain uses TRBV28 and TRBJ1-3, with unresolved D. CDR1 is MDHEN, CDR2 SYDVKM, per germline. Trimming stripped 3 bases from V and 4 bases from J, with 13 bases between. The CDR3 runs 15 residues. The CDR3 DNA is TGTGCCAGCAGTTTGGAAGAACCCCCCGGAAACACCATATATTTT. Amino acids: CASSLEEPPGNTIYF.

This rearrangement joins TRBV9 to TRBJ2-1; no clear D. The V gene lost 0 bases and the J gene lost 4 bases, with 17 bases spanning the gap. This CDR3 is 17 amino acids long. Germline V CDR1 and CDR2: SGDLS, YYNGEE. CDR3 bases: TGTGCCAGCAGCGTAGAACAGCGACGGGCAGAGTACAATGAGCAGTTCTTC. Its translation: CASSVEQRRAEYNEQFF.

The CDR3 DNA reads TGTGCCAGCACCCTGACAGGGCCTAGCGGGAGGGGTGAGCAGTTCTTC. It yields the protein CASTLTGPSGRGEQFF. The genes are TRBV27 and TRBJ2-1; the match to TRBD2 covers 12 bases. This CDR3 is 16 amino acids long. V lost 7 bases, J lost 9 bases, and 13 bases stayed unmatched. Germline V gives CDR1 MNHEY, CDR2 SMNVEV (reference sequence).

V gene TRBV29-1 combines with J gene TRBJ2-4, with D hard to call. From germline, CDR1 is SQVTM and CDR2 ANQGSEA. V was clipped by 6 bases and J by 2 bases, with 17 bases between them. The CDR3 totals 15 residues. The CDR3 loop is CSVADRVRTKNIQYF. CDR3 nucleotide sequence: TGCAGCGTGGCGGATAGGGTGAGGACCAAAAACATTCAGTACTTC.

This clone came up a few times. This chain links TRBV28 with TRBJ2-2; 11 bases are a match to TRBD2. Germline-derived CDR1 and CDR2 are MDHEN and SYDVKM. V shed 5 bases, J shed 5 bases, and the junction held 16 bases outside the gene matches. This CDR3 has 19 amino acids. CDR3 sequence (DNA): TGTGCCAGCAGTACCTCCCTACTAGCGGGAGAGTCAGGGACCGGGGAGCTGTTTTTT. Protein product: CASSTSLLAGESGTGELFF.

The chain is built from TRBV7-9 and TRBJ2-1; a possible D gene is TRBD2 (6 bases). This CDR3 contains 16 residues. V was cut by 5 bases and J by 6 bases, with 20 bases left in between. Germline CDR1 SEHNR, CDR2 FQNEAQ (reference sequence). DNA of the CDR3: TGTGCCAGCAGCGGAATTCTTGGGGGGTCGGTCAATGAGCAGTTCTTC. It codes for CASSGILGGSVNEQFF.

This rearrangement joins TRBV10-3 to TRBJ1-2, with D possibly matching TRBD1 (5 bases). The germline CDR1 and CDR2 sequences are ENHRY and SYGVKD. The CDR3 runs to 15 residues. The ends were cut back, 4 bases at V and 2 bases at J, with 14 bases in the middle. The CDR3 region has the DNA TGTGCCATCAGTGTTTTCCGGGGCCAAAACTATGGCTACACCTTC. This sequence encodes CAISVFRGQNYGYTF.